This is a list of T cell receptor beta chains from one sample in a study of cytomegalovirus exposure and HLA in healthy donors. The assay was immunoSEQ multiplex PCR, and TCRdb's table has in-frame clones only and misses some. This table has 100,000 to 150,000 clones, more than 60% appearing once. The sequenced material came from PBMCs. These TCRs come from a woman under 30 in good health and CMV-seronegative. Both conserved end residues are part of each CDR3. A D gene is named only where the DNA matches it firmly. Some rows mark clone size as missing; the rest say once, few, many or name a class of expanded clone.

j_call | clone_size | d_call | v_call | cdr3_aa | cdr3_nt
TRBJ1-1 | . | . | TRBV30 | CAWSVQLNTEAFF | TGTGCCTGGAGTGTACAGTTGAACACTGAAGCTTTCTTT
TRBJ2-7 | few | TRBD1 | TRBV6-1 | CAISSTGSDEQYF | TGTGCCATCTCTTCGACAGGGTCGGACGAGCAGTACTTC
TRBJ2-1 | once | . | TRBV27 | CASSLSREGNEQFF | TGTGCCAGCAGTTTATCGCGGGAAGGCAATGAGCAGTTCTTC
TRBJ2-5 | . | . | TRBV4-1 | CASSQGAGTETQYF | TGCGCCAGCAGCCAAGGGGCAGGTACAGAGACCCAGTACTTC
TRBJ1-2 | . | TRBD1 | TRBV30 | CAWSNGGQGTDGYTF | TGTGCCTGGAGTAACGGGGGACAGGGAACGGATGGCTACACCTTC
TRBJ2-7 | . | TRBD2 | TRBV4-2 | CASSQEAGGSYEQYF | TGTGCCAGCAGCCAAGAGGCGGGGGGTTCCTACGAGCAGTACTTC
TRBJ2-2 | . | . | TRBV5-1 | CASSLVGGTGELFF | TGCGCCAGCAGCTTGGTGGGGGGCACCGGGGAGCTGTTTTTT
TRBJ2-6 | few | TRBD2 | TRBV5-1 | CASSSFGGAGANVLTF | TGCGCCAGCAGCTCGTTTGGGGGGGCTGGGGCCAACGTCCTGACTTTC
TRBJ2-7 | . | . | TRBV18 | CASSPRASSYEQYF | TGTGCCAGCTCACCTCGAGCTTCCTCCTACGAGCAGTACTTC
TRBJ1-2 | . | . | TRBV15 | CATSRDQVQAGYTF | TGTGCCACCAGCAGAGATCAGGTGCAGGCTGGCTACACCTTC
TRBJ2-1 | once | . | TRBV6-5 | CASRKGDNEQFF | TGTGCCAGCAGGAAGGGAGACAATGAGCAGTTCTTC
TRBJ2-3 | . | TRBD2 | TRBV12-5 | CASGLAGDTQYF | TGTGCTAGTGGGCTAGCGGGAGATACGCAGTATTTT
TRBJ2-1 | . | . | TRBV5-6 | CASSLTGHNEQFF | TGTGCCAGCAGCTTAACGGGTCACAATGAGCAGTTCTTC
TRBJ1-1 | . | TRBD1 | TRBV27 | CASSLLDRGLRNTEAFF | TGTGCCAGCAGTTTATTGGACAGGGGGCTGAGGAACACTGAAGCTTTCTTT
TRBJ2-5 | . | . | TRBV5-1 | CASSLAPDTQETQYF | TGCGCCAGCAGCTTGGCTCCGGACACTCAAGAGACCCAGTACTTC
TRBJ2-7 | . | . | TRBV29-1 | CSVRLMDEQYF | TGCAGCGTTCGACTTATGGACGAGCAGTACTTC
TRBJ1-2 | . | . | TRBV7-2 | CASIQGITNYGYTF | TGTGCCAGTATACAGGGCATCACTAACTATGGCTACACCTTC
TRBJ1-2 | . | . | TRBV5-4 | CASTGGRVHGYTF | TGTGCCAGCACCGGGGGGAGAGTACATGGCTACACCTTC
TRBJ2-5 | . | TRBD2 | TRBV25-1 | CASSERHGGRTETQYF | TGTGCCAGCAGTGAAAGGCATGGCGGGAGAACAGAGACCCAGTACTTC
TRBJ2-3 | . | . | TRBV5-1 | CASSLSPGDTQYF | TGCGCCAGCAGCTTGAGTCCGGGGGATACGCAGTATTTT
TRBJ1-1 | . | TRBD1 | TRBV7-9 | CSSSHVGQTQNTEAFF | TGTTCCAGCAGCCACGTGGGACAGACTCAAAACACTGAAGCTTTCTTT
TRBJ1-2 | . | . | TRBV10-3 | CAISEANYGYTF | TGTGCCATCAGTGAAGCCAACTATGGCTACACCTTC
TRBJ1-1 | once | . | TRBV6-5 | CASTKSRGVTTEAFF | TGTGCCAGCACAAAGTCCAGGGGAGTGACAACTGAAGCTTTCTTT
TRBJ2-1 | . | . | TRBV5-1 | CASSASTGYNEQFF | TGCGCCAGCAGCGCCTCAACAGGGTACAATGAGCAGTTCTTC
TRBJ2-7 | . | . | TRBV5-1 | CASSLLVSSYEQYF | TGCGCCAGCAGCTTGCTTGTTTCTTCCTACGAGCAGTACTTC
TRBJ2-6 | . | . | TRBV6-1 | CASREDSSGANVLTF | TGTGCCAGCAGGGAGGACAGTTCTGGGGCCAACGTCCTGACTTTC
TRBJ2-1 | . | . | TRBV4-2 | CASSQEYGEQFF | TGTGCCAGCAGCCAAGAGTACGGTGAGCAGTTCTTC
TRBJ2-3 | once | TRBD1 | TRBV18 | CASSPRGQRADTQYF | TGTGCCAGCTCACCAAGGGGGCAGAGAGCAGATACGCAGTATTTT
TRBJ1-1 | . | . | TRBV6-6 | CASSRTGFTEAFF | TGTGCCAGCAGCCGAACAGGGTTCACTGAAGCTTTCTTT
TRBJ2-4 | . | . | TRBV5-1 | CASSTSAPGTNIQYF | TGCGCCAGCAGCACGAGTGCCCCGGGTACAAACATTCAGTACTTC
TRBJ2-7 | . | TRBD1 | TRBV11-2 | CASSTWTGGTYEQYF | TGTGCCAGCAGCACCTGGACAGGGGGTACCTACGAGCAGTACTTC
TRBJ2-6 | few | . | TRBV7-9 | CASSLTSSNRANVLTF | TGTGCCAGCAGCTTAACCTCGAGCAATCGGGCCAACGTCCTGACTTTC
TRBJ1-5 | few | TRBD1 | TRBV5-5 | CASSGVQGDQPQHF | TGTGCCAGCAGCGGGGTTCAGGGGGATCAGCCCCAGCATTTT
TRBJ1-5 | . | . | TRBV6-1 | CASTPTGNSNQPQHF | TGTGCCAGCACCCCCACAGGGAATAGCAATCAGCCCCAGCATTTT
TRBJ2-2 | . | TRBD2 | TRBV5-1 | CASSLGGLAGFGELFF | TGCGCCAGCAGCTTGGGAGGGCTAGCGGGATTCGGGGAGCTGTTTTTT
TRBJ2-4 | . | TRBD1 | TRBV5-8 | CASRTTGGKNIQYF | TGTGCCAGCAGAACTACAGGGGGCAAAAACATTCAGTACTTC
TRBJ1-2 | . | . | TRBV6-5 | CASRSGGGYTF | TGTGCCAGCCGGTCCGGCGGTGGCTACACCTTC
TRBJ1-1 | . | . | TRBV11-2 | CASSLNLGGTEAFF | TGTGCCAGCAGCTTAAACCTGGGAGGCACTGAAGCTTTCTTT
TRBJ2-5 | . | TRBD2 | TRBV6-1 | CASSDTGTTREAQYF | TGTGCCAGCAGTGATACCGGGACTACAAGAGAGGCCCAGTACTTC
TRBJ1-2 | . | . | TRBV29-1 | CSVTQDRVSYNGYTF | TGCAGCGTCACTCAAGACAGAGTGAGCTACAATGGCTACACCTTC